This section outlines one TCR beta chain sequence together with its context. Its antigen has not been determined. No per-base quality is available; no much larger clone lies one base away. Collaborating institutions collected whole blood in K2EDTA tubes following their own protocols. For TCRbeta analysis, collaborators shipped samples in one of three forms: frozen whole blood, isolated PBMCs, or DNA extracted from either of those sample types. This specimen comes from a study of blood T cell repertoires in COVID-19 (dated by TCRdb to 2020 to 2022). Broadly, across the study: Samples covering the acute and convalescent phases of COVID-19 were provided by collaborators in the United States, Italy and Spain. The samples were drawn from the first 160 participants of the ongoing ImmuneRACE study and from 1,254 subjects provided by 6 global collaborators. The material from the prospective study consisted of cDNA or gDNA derived from T cells, B-cell-depleted T cells, or PBMCs. Sample metadata almost always included a de-identified subject ID, COVID-19 status, age in years and sex. Deeply sampled blood TCRbeta repertoires from subjects exposed to, actively infected with, or recovered from COVID-19 were included in the dataset. The repertoires were made available in a free public database intended to serve as a resource for research on the immune response to SARS-CoV-2. Where available, HLA class I and class II types were taken from metadata supplied by the sample provider and were not determined by assay-based typing.

Results and caveats for the whole study, not just this receptor: How much clinical and demographic metadata was included differed by source and by participant, and the metadata was provided uncurated.

TCRbeta CDR3 regions were amplified from genomic DNA by means of the immunoSEQ Assay, a bias-controlled multiplex PCR. Concerning the study's data processing: The number of nucleated cells in each sample was estimated from the amplification of reference gene primers within the assay. To quantify the absolute abundance of each unique TCRbeta CDR3 rearrangement, sequence reads were collapsed and filtered. Productive Simpson clonality was computed per sample as the square root of Simpson's diversity index over productive rearrangements. TCRdb took this table from immuneACCESS and kept in-frame rearrangements with V and J called. Such tables lack part of the clones; where checked against another copy, unresolved V genes explain under half of the gap, and the rest is unexplained. V, J and clone size derive from that table, while D and trimming were established from the DNA sequence. In this sample the table shows over 200,000 clones, approximately 83% of which occur a single time. Of the sample, around 4% falls within the top ten clones.

This sequence was found in a man aged 50 to 59 with active or convalescent COVID-19. The source material was peripheral blood.

The DNA sequence is as follows: TGTGCCAGCAGCTTTTTGCTAGCAGGCTACAATGAGCAGTTCTTC. Its coded protein is CASSFLLAGYNEQFF. Rearrangement joined TRBV5-6 to TRBJ2-1, and perhaps TRBD2 as D gene, on 5 matching bases. The CDR3 has 15 amino acids, counting the end cysteine and phenylalanine. Only the CDR3 portion is preserved as DNA: 45 bases, with reading frame beginning at the first base. CDR1 SGHDT and CDR2 YYEEEE are derived from the germline V gene. V gives up 2 bases and J gives up 3 bases, and the segment between their germline ends measures 12 bases.